This T cell receptor (beta chain) was captured by sequencing in a study of graft-versus-host responses after intestinal transplantation. Study at large: Transplantation in recipients was multivisceral, liver-intestinal, or isolated intestinal.

On this clone: Its target is unknown.

Whole-study results and caveats: Patients who carried graft-donor T cell macrochimerism also had high graft-versus-host to host-versus-graft clonal ratios in their allografts. Investigators detected GvH clones in recipient marrow, with some emerging earlier in ileum or blood. With peak circulating GvH clone levels came an association with early post-transplant HvG declines.

The method was immunoSEQ multiplex PCR; TCRdb's version includes in-frame clones alone and lacks a portion of them. The sample includes over 80,000 clones, about 83% seen only once; the top ten take over 1.1%. J gave up 0 bases and V 1 base, and 3 bases lay outside the gene matches. This CDR3 is 16 amino acids long. The germline gives CDR1 MGHRA, CDR2 YSYEKL. The sequence came from a human patient who received an intestinal transplant, so some T cells may come from the graft donor. The chain carries TRBV4-1 and TRBJ2-1; 7 bases match TRBD2. The specimen was PBMCs, collected 255 days after intestinal transplant. DNA of the CDR3: TGCGCCAGCAGCCAAGTCCCGGGAGGCTCCTACAATGAGCAGTTCTTC. It codes for CASSQVPGGSYNEQFF.